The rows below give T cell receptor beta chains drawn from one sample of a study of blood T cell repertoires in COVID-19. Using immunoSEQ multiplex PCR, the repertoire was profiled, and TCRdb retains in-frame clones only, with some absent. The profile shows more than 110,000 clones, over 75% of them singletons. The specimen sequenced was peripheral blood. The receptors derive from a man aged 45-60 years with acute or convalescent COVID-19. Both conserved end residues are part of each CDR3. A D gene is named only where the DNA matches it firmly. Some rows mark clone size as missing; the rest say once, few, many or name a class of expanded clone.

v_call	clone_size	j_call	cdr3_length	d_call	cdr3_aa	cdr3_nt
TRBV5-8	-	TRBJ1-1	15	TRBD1	CASSHRGRSNTEAFF	TGTGCCAGCAGCCACAGGGGGAGATCGAACACTGAAGCTTTCTTT
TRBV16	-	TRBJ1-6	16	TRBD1	CASSGRDRGSNSPLHF	TGTGCCAGCAGCGGACGGGACAGGGGCAGCAATTCACCCCTCCACTTT
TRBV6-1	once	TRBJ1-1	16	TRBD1	CASSEYMEGAGTEAFF	TGTGCCAGCAGTGAGTATATGGAGGGGGCGGGAACTGAAGCTTTCTTT
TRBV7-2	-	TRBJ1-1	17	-	CASSLQYRQAPGTEAFF	TGTGCCAGCAGCTTACAGTACCGACAGGCCCCTGGGACTGAAGCTTTCTTT
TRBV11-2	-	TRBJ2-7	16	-	CASSLRGRAHEIEQYF	TGTGCCAGCAGCTTAAGGGGGAGGGCCCACGAGATCGAGCAGTACTTC
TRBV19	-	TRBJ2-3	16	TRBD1	CASTGTAFSSTDTQYF	TGTGCCAGTACCGGGACAGCATTTTCTAGCACAGATACGCAGTATTTT
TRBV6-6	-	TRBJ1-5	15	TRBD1	CASSLQGAGNQPQHF	TGTGCCAGCAGCCTACAGGGGGCCGGCAATCAGCCCCAGCATTTT
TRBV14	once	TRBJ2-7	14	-	CASSQGQAYDEQYF	TGTGCCAGCAGCCAAGGTCAGGCTTATGACGAGCAGTACTTC
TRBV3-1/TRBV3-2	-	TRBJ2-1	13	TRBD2	CASELAGSNEQFF	TGTGCCAGCGAACTAGCGGGAAGCAATGAGCAGTTCTTC
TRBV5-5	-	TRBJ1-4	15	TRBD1	CASSPPGQGREKLFF	TGTGCCAGCAGCCCGCCGGGACAGGGTCGTGAAAAACTGTTTTTT
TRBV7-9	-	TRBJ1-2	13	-	CASSSTGNGGYTF	TGTGCCAGCAGCTCAACAGGGAACGGTGGCTACACCTTC